This T cell receptor beta chain was identified in a study of blood T cells in healthy people across ages. Study in general: Through template switching, about one barcoded beta molecule was captured per two T cells, as measured in model experiments.

It was with a sample-barcoded 5' primer and a J-beta primer mix that a second PCR of roughly 7 to 12 cycles was run. TCRdb reprocessed the 5' RACE reads with MiXCR, giving one entry per CDR3 protein. The repertoire includes over 1,300,000 distinct CDR3 sequences, almost 60% of them detected once, and over 5% sits in the top ten. This CDR3 contains 14 residues. Germline CDR1 MNHEY, CDR2 SMNVEV (reference sequence). V was trimmed by 7 bases and J by 4 bases, leaving 16 bases between them. This clonotype was detected only a few times. The chain carries TRBV27 and TRBJ1-2; D call uncertain. The sequence was collected from a man aged 18 to 30 in good health. Material for sequencing was blood. The CDR3: CASKIGLGIYGYTF. The DNA for the CDR3 is TGTGCCAGCAAGATAGGGTTAGGAATCTATGGCTACACCTTC.